This T cell receptor beta chain emerged from a study of regulatory T cells in long-lasting Graves disease (dated by TCRdb to the early 2020s). In terms of the full investigation: Patients with newly diagnosed Graves' disease had been on antithyroid drugs for under 3 months. The study was conducted in China and was registered as a clinical trial. Peripheral blood TCR sequencing and RNA sequencing compared persistent Graves' disease patients with newly diagnosed Graves' disease patients. A total of around 35 samples underwent TCR sequencing: around 13 from persistent and about 20 from newly diagnosed Graves' disease patients. Results and caveats for the whole study, not just this receptor: The small sample size was acknowledged by the authors as a limitation that may reduce accuracy. Only the TCR beta chain was sequenced and analyzed. Persistent disease showed preferential use of TRBV28, TRBJ1-2 and TRBJ2-5, whereas newly diagnosed disease favored TRBV20-1 and TRBJ2-1. Peripheral blood alone was examined, since thyroid tissue, which constituted the primary lesion, could not be accessed. A larger number of public clonotypes was shared among persistent patients (more than 2,500) than among newly diagnosed patients (roughly 1,000). Persistent Graves' disease patients showed lower TCR Shannon entropy and fewer highly expanded clones than newly diagnosed patients, suggesting clonal expansion.

For CDR1 and CDR2, the germline V gene lists SGHVS and FQNEAQ. Counted from cysteine to phenylalanine, this CDR3 has 16 amino acids. Only the CDR3 portion is preserved as DNA: 48 bases, with reading frame beginning at the first base. At least ten counts were recorded for this clonotype. Its antigen specificity is not known. Germline is not matched at one junction end, which may reflect a read error. The receptor library was made with multiplex PCR. Sequencing took place on an Illumina HiSeq 4000. CDR3 regions were amplified by Arm-PCR with iRepertoire HTBI primers to construct TCR beta libraries. Before sequencing, the PCR products underwent gel purification. As for the original processing: Gene usage analysis of CDR3 amino acid clonotypes used the 55 to 80 TRBV and fewer than 15 TRBJ segments found across samples. COPE and FqMerger were used to merge the filtered high-quality paired reads into contigs. BLAST was used to align contigs to the IMGT TRBV, TRBD and TRBJ reference genes, and CDR3 was defined following IMGT. Any clonotype with a frequency above 0.1% was counted as a highly expanded clone. Repertoire diversity was measured by Shannon entropy, and V-J evenness by the Gini coefficient. Public clonotypes were defined as clonotypes shared by more than one individual. In TCRdb, the public reads were trimmed at Q25 with fastp and aligned with MiXCR, with productive beta chains retained. Each entry merges the rows of one CDR3 protein and shows their most common DNA and genes. The V and J calls follow TCRdb's processing rather than the paper's. The table for this sample lists about 420,000 distinct CDR3 sequences; 15% to 20% of them were counted only once. Around 23% of the sample belongs to the ten largest clones.

What this sample's time point label stands for: newly diagnosed GD, antithyroid drugs for less than 3 months. RNA was extracted from PBMCs in TRIzol for both TCR sequencing and RNA sequencing. The diagnosis of Graves' disease was made according to American Thyroid Association guidelines. Recruitment of patients was carried out at an endocrinology department in Xi'an, China. Each patient gave approximately 10 milliliters of peripheral blood, collected in an EDTA anticoagulant tube. Ficoll Paque Plus density gradient separation was used to isolate PBMCs, and no additional T cell sorting was done. An Agilent 2100 Bioanalyzer and agarose gel were used to check RNA quality, and a NanoDrop 2000 was used to measure RNA concentration. The sample was also reused in another study, on T cells in Graves' hyperthyroidism and ophthalmopathy. According to the second study: Stable Graves' hyperthyroidism was defined as no progression to ophthalmopathy during 18 months of follow-up. The hyperthyroidism patients were between 18 and 65 years old and newly diagnosed, with a disease duration of less than 2 months. Any patient with an uncontrolled infection, another autoimmune disease, pregnancy or lactation was excluded. Diagnoses relied on clinical symptoms, serum thyroxine and TRAb, thyroid ultrasound and orbital computed tomography. The first round of RT-PCR for the TCR CDR3 was performed with the HTBI primer set and the Qiagen OneStep RT-PCR kit. Most expanded thyroid clonotypes (frequency above 0.001) were also detected in blood, suggesting blood repertoires may reflect thyroid immune responses. A model built on a 13 V-J signature distinguished ophthalmopathy from stable hyperthyroidism, reaching roughly 88% sensitivity and under 84% specificity in cross-validation and 80%/75% in testing. In validation, the model predicted progression to ophthalmopathy a median of roughly six months before onset, with roughly 70% sensitivity and roughly 77% specificity. To identify distinguishing TCR V-J signatures, a discovery cohort of 90 to 100 patients was used, comprising 40 to 45 with Graves' ophthalmopathy and approximately 57 with stable Graves' hyperthyroidism. An independent validation cohort of 18 to 20 hyperthyroidism patients and more than 15 patients who later progressed to ophthalmopathy tested prospective prediction of ophthalmopathy. The 75 to 100 discovery patients were randomly divided into training and test sets at a 7:3 ratio. Thyroid tissue and blood T-cell repertoires from about 6 Graves' hyperthyroidism patients were also compared in the study. After sampling, hyperthyroidism patients received methimazole starting at 30 mg daily, and ophthalmopathy patients received high-dose intravenous methylprednisolone. Libraries were constructed in a second round of multiplex PCR, after which size selection and purification were performed. Sequencing of the libraries was done on an Illumina HiSeq2000 using paired-end 100 bp reads. Raw data were processed with SOAPnuke, discarding reads with adapters, uncalled bases, mean Phred below 15, or no exact constant-primer or identifier match. COPE v1.2.5 was used to merge the high-quality paired reads, and each unique nucleotide sequence was defined as a clonotype. Clonotypes were aligned to IMGT TRBV, TRBD and TRBJ reference segments using MiTCR v1.1. The analysis was restricted to V-J combinations with a frequency above 0.0001, which together covered just over 98% of the repertoires. The TCS score was defined as the ratio of F50 (clonal expansion) to E x V (chaos), calculated using BLOSUM62-based TCRdist between CDR3 peptides within each V-J. Welch's t-statistics and random forest reduced 500 to 550 V-J features to roughly 13, which were used in a naive Bayes classifier (R e1071). No statistical method was used to fix the sample size in advance, and group allocation was not hidden from the investigators. According to the paper, TCR Vbeta CDR3 sequencing was carried out on some 140 peripheral blood samples, which came from some 41 ophthalmopathy, fewer than 80 hyperthyroidism and roughly 17 progressor patients.

The sequences come from peripheral blood mononuclear cells (PBMCs), collected at new diagnosis, from a patient treated with antithyroid drugs. The sequence was obtained from a woman in her late teens or twenties with Graves disease. Donor details come from another sample of the same person, matched by shared clones. The chain couples TRBV7-8 to TRBJ2-7, and TRBD2 aligns with 10 junction nucleotides. Read as DNA, the sequence is TGTACCAGCAGCGCCTCCACACTAGCGGGAATAAACGAGCAGTACTTC. It is translated as CTSSASTLAGINEQYF.